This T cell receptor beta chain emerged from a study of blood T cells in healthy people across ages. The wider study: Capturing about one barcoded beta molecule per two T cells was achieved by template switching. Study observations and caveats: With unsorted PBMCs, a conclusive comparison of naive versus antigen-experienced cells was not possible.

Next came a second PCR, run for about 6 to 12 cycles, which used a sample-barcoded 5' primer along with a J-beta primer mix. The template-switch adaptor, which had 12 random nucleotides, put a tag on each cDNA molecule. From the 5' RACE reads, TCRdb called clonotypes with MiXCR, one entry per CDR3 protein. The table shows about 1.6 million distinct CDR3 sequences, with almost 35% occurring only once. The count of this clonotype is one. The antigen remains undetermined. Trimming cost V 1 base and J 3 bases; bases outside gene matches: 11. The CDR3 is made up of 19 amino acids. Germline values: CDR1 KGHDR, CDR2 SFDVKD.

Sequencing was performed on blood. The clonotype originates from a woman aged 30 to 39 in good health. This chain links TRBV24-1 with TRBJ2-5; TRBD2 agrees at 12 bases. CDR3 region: CATSDFRTSGKQPEETQYF. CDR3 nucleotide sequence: TGTGCCACCAGTGATTTTAGGACTAGCGGGAAACAACCTGAAGAGACCCAGTACTTC.